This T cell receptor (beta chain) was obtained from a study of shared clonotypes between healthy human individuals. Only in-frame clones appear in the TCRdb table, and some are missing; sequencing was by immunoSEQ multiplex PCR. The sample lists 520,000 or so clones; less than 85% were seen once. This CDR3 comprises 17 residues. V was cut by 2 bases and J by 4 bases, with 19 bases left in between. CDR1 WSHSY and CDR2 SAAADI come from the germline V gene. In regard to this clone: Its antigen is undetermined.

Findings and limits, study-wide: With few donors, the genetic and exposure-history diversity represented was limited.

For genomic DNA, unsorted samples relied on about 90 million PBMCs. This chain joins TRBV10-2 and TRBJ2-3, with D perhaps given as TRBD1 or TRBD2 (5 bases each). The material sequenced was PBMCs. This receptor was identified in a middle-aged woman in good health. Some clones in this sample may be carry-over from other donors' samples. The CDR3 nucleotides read TGCGCCAGCAGTGAGCCAATTGATATCGGGACGGCAGATACGCAGTATTTT. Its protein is CASSEPIDIGTADTQYF.